This T cell receptor (beta chain) was found in a study of TIL therapy for anti-PD-1-resistant metastatic lung cancer. As for time point: pre-treatment sample, taken before nivolumab and TIL therapy. The tumor samples were excised metastases, mostly pleural nodules or supraclavicular lymph nodes. V lost 5 bases and J lost 7, with 6 bases in between. Germline CDR1 SGHTA, CDR2 FQGTGA. The CDR3 totals 11 residues. This clone was picked up a small number of times. The immunoSEQ assay was v3. This table comes from immunoSEQ multiplex PCR, and its TCRdb copy is limited to in-frame clones, with some not included. The sample contains about 100,000 clones, less than 70% of which appear only once.

The clonotype comes from a person aged 25-79 years with non-small cell lung cancer. Sample: tumor tissue, taken at baseline. V usage is TRBV7-3 and J usage is TRBJ2-1; tentatively, D is TRBD2 (5 bases). Here the CDR3 reads CASSIANEQFF. Written as DNA, the CDR3 is TGTGCCAGCAGCATAGCGAATGAGCAGTTCTTC. Filled out from reference TRBV7-3 and TRBJ2-1, the complete variable domain reads GAGVSQTPSNKVTEKGKYVELRCDPISGHTALYWYRQSLGQGPEFLIYFQGTGAADDSGLPNDRFFAVRPEGSVSTLKIQRTERGDSAVYLCASSIANEQFFGPGTRLTVL.